A single T cell receptor (beta chain) is shown here with its context. What it binds is not known. The CDR3 is made up of 12 amino acids. Per the germline V gene, CDR1 is SNHLY and CDR2 is FYNNEI. Trimming left V 8 bases short and J 6 bases short, with 14 bases between. This record belongs to a study of cytomegalovirus exposure and HLA in healthy donors. Amplification used 60 Vbeta primers and 13 Jbeta primers. Clones were sequenced by immunoSEQ multiplex PCR, and TCRdb holds only the in-frame ones, with some missing. The sample records about 170,000 clones, 75% to 80% being singletons. Study-wide results and caveats: High specificity and sensitivity for cytomegalovirus status were reported for the classifier. Trimming of TCR beta V- and J-genes showed a link, identified in a later analysis, to a missense DCLRE1C variant.

Sequencing input: PBMCs. The V and J genes are TRBV2 and TRBJ2-7; tentatively, D is TRBD2 (5 bases). The sequence was collected from a man between 40 and 49 years old in good health and CMV-seropositive. The CDR3 nucleotides are TGTGCCAGCTCGGACCCACGGGGCGAGCAGTACTTC. This encodes CASSDPRGEQYF.